This T cell receptor beta chain was sequenced for a study of tumor and adjacent non-tumor tissue in lung cancer. Across the whole study: Patients comprised about a dozen adenocarcinoma, 2 squamous cell carcinoma and 1 small cell lung cancer.

As for this clonotype: The antigen remains undetermined. This likely comes from a read error, as the CDR3 has no conserved phenylalanine or tryptophan at its end.

Study outcomes and limitations: Top 100 clones took a larger repertoire share in normal lung.

Three rounds of nested PCR, following a modified ARM-PCR protocol, produced the TCRbeta library. MiXCR was run by TCRdb on the multiplex PCR reads, yielding one entry per CDR3 protein. The sample gives about 78,000 distinct CDR3 sequences, 80% of which show up once; less than 15% is in the top ten. This sample's RNA came from whole unsorted tissue. Chemotherapy-naive patients with new lung cancer underwent thoracic surgery in China, August–late 2014. Per the germline V gene, CDR1 is MNHNY and CDR2 is SVGAGI (reference sequence). The CDR3 covers 16 residues. The clonotype comes from a woman aged 45 to 65 with non-small cell lung cancer. Sequencing input: lung tumor tissue. The rearrangement joins TRBV6-6 to TRBJ2-1; TRBD2 is a possible D gene (6 bases). CDR3 in DNA: TGTGCCAGCAGTTACATTAGCGGAAACCTCTACAATGAACAGTTCTCC. Its protein product is CASSYISGNLYNEQFS.